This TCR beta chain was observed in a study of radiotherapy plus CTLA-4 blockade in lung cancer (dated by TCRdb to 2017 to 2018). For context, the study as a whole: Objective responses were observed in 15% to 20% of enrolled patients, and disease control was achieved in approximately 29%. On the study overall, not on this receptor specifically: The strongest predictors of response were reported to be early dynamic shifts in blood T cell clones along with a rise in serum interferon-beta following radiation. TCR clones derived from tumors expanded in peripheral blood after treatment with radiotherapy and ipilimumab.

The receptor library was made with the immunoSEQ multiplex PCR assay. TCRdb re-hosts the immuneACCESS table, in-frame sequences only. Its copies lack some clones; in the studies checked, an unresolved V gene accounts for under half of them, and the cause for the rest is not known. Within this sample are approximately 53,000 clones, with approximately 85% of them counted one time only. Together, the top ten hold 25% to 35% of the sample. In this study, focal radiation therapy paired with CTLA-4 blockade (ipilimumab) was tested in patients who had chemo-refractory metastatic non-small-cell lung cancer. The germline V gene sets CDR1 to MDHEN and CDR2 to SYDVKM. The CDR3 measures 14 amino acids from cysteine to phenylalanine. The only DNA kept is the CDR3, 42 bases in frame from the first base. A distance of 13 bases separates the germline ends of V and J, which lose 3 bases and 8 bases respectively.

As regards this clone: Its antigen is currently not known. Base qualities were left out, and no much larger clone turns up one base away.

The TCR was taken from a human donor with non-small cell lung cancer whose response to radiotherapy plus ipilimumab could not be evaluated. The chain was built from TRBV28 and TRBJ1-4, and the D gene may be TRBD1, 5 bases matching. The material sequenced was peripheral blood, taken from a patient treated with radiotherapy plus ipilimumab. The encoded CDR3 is CASSLGGKGEKLFF. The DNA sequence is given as TGTGCCAGCAGTTTGGGAGGGAAGGGGGAAAAACTGTTTTTT.